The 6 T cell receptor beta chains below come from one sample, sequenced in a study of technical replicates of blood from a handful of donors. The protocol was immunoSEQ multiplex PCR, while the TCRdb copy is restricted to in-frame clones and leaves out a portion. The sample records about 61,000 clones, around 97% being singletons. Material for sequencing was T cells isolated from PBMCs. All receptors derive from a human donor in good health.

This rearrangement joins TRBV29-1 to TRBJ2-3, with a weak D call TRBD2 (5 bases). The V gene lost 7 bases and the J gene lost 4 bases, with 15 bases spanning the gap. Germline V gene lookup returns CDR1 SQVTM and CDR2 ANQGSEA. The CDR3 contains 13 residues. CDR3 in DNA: TGCAGCGCCCTCGAGAGGGATTCAGATACGCAGTATTTT. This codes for CSALERDSDTQYF.

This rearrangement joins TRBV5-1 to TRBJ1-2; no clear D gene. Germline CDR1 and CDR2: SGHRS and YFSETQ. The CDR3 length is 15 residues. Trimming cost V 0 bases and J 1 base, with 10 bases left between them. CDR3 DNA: TGCGCCAGCAGCTTGGGTGGAGGAGATAACTATGGCTACACCTTC. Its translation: CASSLGGGDNYGYTF.

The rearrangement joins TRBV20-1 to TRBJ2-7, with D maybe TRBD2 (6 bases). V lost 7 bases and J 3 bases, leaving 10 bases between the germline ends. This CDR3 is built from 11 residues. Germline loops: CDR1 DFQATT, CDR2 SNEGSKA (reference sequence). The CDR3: CSGTKIYEQYF. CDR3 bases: TGCAGTGGGACTAAGATCTACGAGCAGTACTTC.

CDR3 residues: CASGPNQETQYF. CDR3 coding DNA: TGCGCCAGCGGCCCCAACCAAGAGACCCAGTACTTC. The chain carries TRBV5-1 and TRBJ2-5; no clear D gene. In germline, CDR1 is SGHRS, CDR2 YFSETQ. Trimming shortened V by 7 bases and J by 0 bases, and 7 bases separated the two germline ends. The CDR3 is made up of 12 amino acids.

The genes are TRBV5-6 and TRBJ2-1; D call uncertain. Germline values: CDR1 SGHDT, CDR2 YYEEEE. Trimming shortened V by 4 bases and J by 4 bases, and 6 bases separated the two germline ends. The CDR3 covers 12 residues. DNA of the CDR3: TGTGCCAGCAGCCACTTTTACAATGAGCAGTTCTTC. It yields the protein CASSHFYNEQFF.

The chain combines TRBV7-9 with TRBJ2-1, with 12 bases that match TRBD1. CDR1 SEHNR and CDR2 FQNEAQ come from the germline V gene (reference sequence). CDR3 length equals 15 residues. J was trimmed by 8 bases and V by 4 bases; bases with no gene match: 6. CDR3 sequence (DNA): TGTGCCAGCAGCTCTCCGGGACAGGGGGCGTATGAGCAGTTCTTC. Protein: CASSSPGQGAYEQFF.